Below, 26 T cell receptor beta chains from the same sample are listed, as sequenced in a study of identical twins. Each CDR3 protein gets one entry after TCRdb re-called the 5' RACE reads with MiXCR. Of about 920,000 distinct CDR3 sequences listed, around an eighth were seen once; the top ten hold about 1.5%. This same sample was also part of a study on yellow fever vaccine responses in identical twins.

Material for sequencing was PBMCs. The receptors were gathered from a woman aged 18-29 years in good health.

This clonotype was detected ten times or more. The CDR3 spells CASSPERVQGAPSSYNEQFF. Written as DNA, the CDR3 is TGCGCCAGCAGCCCCGAACGCGTGCAGGGGGCGCCTAGCTCCTACAATGAGCAGTTCTTC. This rearrangement joins TRBV5-1 to TRBJ2-1, with 8 nucleotides matching TRBD1. The CDR3 has 20 amino acids. Germline CDR1 SGHRS, CDR2 YFSETQ. Unmatched junction bases numbered 18, after V lost 4 bases and J lost 0 bases.

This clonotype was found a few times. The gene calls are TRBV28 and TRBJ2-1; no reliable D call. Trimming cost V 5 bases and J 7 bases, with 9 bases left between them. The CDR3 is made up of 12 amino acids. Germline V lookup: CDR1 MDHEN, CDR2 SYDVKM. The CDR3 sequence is CASSTTRNEQFF. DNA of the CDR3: TGTGCCAGCAGTACCACACGAAATGAGCAGTTCTTC.

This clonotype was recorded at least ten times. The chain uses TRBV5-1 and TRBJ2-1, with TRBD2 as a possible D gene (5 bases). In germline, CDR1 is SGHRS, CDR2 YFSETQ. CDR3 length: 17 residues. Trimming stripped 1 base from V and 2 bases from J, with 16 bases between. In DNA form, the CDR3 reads TGCGCCAGCAGCTTGTACCCCGGGGTAGACCCCTACAATGAGCAGTTCTTC. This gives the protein CASSLYPGVDPYNEQFF.

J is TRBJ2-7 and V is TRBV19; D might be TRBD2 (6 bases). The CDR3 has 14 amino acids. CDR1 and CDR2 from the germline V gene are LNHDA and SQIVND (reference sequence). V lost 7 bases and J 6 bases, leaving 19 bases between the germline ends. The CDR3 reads CASTASDGFGEQYF. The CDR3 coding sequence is TGTGCCAGTACCGCTAGCGATGGCTTCGGCGAGCAGTACTTC.

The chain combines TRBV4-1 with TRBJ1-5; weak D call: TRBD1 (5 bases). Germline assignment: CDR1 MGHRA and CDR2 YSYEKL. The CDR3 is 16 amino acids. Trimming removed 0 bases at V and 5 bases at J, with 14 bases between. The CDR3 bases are TGCGCCAGCAGCCAAGATTTGGAAACAGGTTATCAGCCCCAGCATTTT. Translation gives CASSQDLETGYQPQHF.

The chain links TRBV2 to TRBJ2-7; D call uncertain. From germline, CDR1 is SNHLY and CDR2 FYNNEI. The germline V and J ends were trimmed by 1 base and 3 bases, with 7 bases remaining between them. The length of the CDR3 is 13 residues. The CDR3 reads CASSEEGSYEQYF. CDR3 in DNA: TGTGCCAGCAGTGAAGAGGGCAGCTACGAGCAGTACTTC. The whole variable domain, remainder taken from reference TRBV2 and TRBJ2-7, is EPEVTQTPSHQVTQMGQEVILRCVPISNHLYFYWYRQILGQKVEFLVSFYNNEISEKSEIFDDQFSVERPDGSNFTLKIRSTKLEDSAMYFCASSEEGSYEQYFGPGTRLTVT.

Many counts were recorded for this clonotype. The CDR3: CATSPRGTGIYEQYF. The CDR3 DNA sequence: TGTGCCACCAGTCCTCGGGGGACAGGGATCTACGAGCAGTACTTC. This chain uses TRBV24-1 with TRBJ2-7, with 9 bases identical to TRBD1. The V and J ends lost 6 bases and 3 bases, in that order; junction bases with no gene match: 8. Per germline, CDR1 KGHDR and CDR2 SFDVKD. This CDR3 is built from 15 residues.

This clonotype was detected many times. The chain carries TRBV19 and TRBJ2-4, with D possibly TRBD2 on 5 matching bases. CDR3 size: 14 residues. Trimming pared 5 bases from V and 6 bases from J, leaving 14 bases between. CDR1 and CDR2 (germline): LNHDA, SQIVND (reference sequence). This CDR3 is CASSSPSRGNIQYF. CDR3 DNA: TGTGCCAGTAGTTCCCCCTCCCGGGGAAACATTCAGTACTTC.

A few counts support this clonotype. The chain's CDR3 is CASRDPLGGPNNEQFF. The CDR3 bases are TGCGCCAGCAGGGACCCTTTGGGGGGGCCGAACAATGAGCAGTTCTTC. The chain is built from TRBV5-1 and TRBJ2-1; the D gene is possibly TRBD2 (7 bases). This CDR3 has 16 residues. The V gene lost 5 bases and the J gene lost 5 bases, with 20 bases spanning the gap. Germline CDR1 and CDR2: SGHRS and YFSETQ.

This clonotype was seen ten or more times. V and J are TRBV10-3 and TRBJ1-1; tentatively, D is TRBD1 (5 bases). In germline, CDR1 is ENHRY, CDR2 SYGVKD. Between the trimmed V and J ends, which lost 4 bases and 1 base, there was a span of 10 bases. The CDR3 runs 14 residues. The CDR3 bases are TGTGCCATCAGTGCTCGGGGGAGGAACACTGAAGCTTTCTTT. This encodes CAISARGRNTEAFF.

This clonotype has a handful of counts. The CDR3 protein is CASSPWVRGTEAFF. In nucleotides, the CDR3 is TGTGCCAGCAGCCCCTGGGTCCGGGGCACTGAAGCTTTCTTT. The rearrangement joins TRBV11-1 to TRBJ1-1; D call uncertain. CDR1 is SGHAT and CDR2 is FQDESV in the germline V gene (reference sequence). This CDR3 spans 14 amino acids. V was pared by 5 bases and J by 4 bases, with 14 bases between. The full variable domain, rest sourced from reference TRBV11-1 and TRBJ1-1, is EAEVAQSPRYKITEKSQAVAFWCDPISGHATLYWYRQILGQGPELLVQFQDESVVDDSQLPKDRFSAERLKGVDSTLKIQPAELGDSAMYLCASSPWVRGTEAFFGQGTRLTVV.

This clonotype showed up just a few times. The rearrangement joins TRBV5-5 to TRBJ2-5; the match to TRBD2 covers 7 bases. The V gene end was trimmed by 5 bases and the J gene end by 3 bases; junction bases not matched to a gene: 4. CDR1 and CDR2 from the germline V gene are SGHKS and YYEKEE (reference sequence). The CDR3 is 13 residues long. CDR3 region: CASSRGGEETQYF. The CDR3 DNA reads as TGTGCCAGCAGTCGGGGAGGGGAAGAGACCCAGTACTTC.

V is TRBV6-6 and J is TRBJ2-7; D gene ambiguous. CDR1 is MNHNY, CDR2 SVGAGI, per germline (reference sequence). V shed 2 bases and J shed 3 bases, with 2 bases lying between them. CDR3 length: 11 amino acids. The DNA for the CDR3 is TGTGCCAGCAGTTACCGCTACGAGCAGTACGTC. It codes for CASSYRYEQYV.

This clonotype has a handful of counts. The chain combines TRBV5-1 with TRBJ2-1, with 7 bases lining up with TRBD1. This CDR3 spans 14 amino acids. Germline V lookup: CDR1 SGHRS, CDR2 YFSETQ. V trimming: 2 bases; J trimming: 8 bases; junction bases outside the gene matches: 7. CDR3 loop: CASSLGQVSDEQFF. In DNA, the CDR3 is TGCGCCAGCAGCTTAGGACAGGTTTCGGATGAGCAGTTCTTC.

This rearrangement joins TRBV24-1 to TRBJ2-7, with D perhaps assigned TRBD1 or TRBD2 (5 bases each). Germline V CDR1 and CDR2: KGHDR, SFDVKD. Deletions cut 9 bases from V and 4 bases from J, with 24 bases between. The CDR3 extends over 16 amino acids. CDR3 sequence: CATEGREGSGRYEQYF. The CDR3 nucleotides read TGTGCCACCGAAGGGAGAGAAGGGTCAGGGCGGTACGAGCAGTACTTC.

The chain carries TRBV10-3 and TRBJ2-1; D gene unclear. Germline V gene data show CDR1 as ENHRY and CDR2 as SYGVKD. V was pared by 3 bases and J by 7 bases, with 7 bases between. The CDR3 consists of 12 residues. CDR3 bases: TGTGCCATCAGTGAATACAGAAATGAGCAGTTCTTC. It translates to CAISEYRNEQFF.

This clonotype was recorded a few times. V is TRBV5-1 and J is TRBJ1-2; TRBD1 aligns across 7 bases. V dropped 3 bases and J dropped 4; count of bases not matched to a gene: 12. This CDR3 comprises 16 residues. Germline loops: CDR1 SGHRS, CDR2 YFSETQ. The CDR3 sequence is CASSSRTGWALYGYTF. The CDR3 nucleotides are TGCGCCAGCAGCTCGCGGACAGGCTGGGCCCTCTATGGCTACACCTTC.

CDR3 loop: CASRGVGFYEQYF. The DNA of the CDR3 is TGTGCCAGCAGAGGGGTAGGCTTCTACGAGCAGTACTTC. The V gene is TRBV28, the J gene TRBJ2-7; a possible D gene is TRBD1 (5 bases). The V gene's germline CDR1 is MDHEN and CDR2 SYDVKM. Trimming removed 6 bases at V and 3 bases at J, with 12 bases between. The CDR3 has 13 residues.

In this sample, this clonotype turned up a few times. The DNA for the CDR3 is TGTGCCAGCCCTAAGTTGCCCACCTACGAGCAGTACTTC. Encoded protein: CASPKLPTYEQYF. The V gene is TRBV7-6, the J gene TRBJ2-7; no clear D. Looked up from germline, CDR1 is SGHVS and CDR2 is FNYEAQ. This CDR3 region has 13 residues. The ends were cut back, 8 bases at V and 2 bases at J, with 13 bases in the middle.

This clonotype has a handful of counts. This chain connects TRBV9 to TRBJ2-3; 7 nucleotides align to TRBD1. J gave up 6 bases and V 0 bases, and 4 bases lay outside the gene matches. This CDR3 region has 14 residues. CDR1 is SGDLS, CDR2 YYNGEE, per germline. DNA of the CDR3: TGTGCCAGCAGCGTAGAGGGGGCCGGGGATACGCAGTATTTT. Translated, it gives CASSVEGAGDTQYF.

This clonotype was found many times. CDR3 in DNA: TGTGCCAGCAGTGGGGGCCGATACAATGAGCAGTTCTTC. Its protein product is CASSGGRYNEQFF. The chain employs TRBV28 and TRBJ2-1, with D possibly matching TRBD1 (6 bases). This CDR3 comprises 13 residues. The V and J ends lost 5 bases and 4 bases respectively, with 9 bases between them. The germline CDR1 and CDR2 sequences are MDHEN and SYDVKM.

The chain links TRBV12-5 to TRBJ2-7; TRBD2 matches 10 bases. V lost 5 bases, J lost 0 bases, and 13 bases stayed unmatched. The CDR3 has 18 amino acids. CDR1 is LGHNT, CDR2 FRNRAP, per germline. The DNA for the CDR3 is TGTGCTAGTGGTCCTCCCGGGACTAGCGCCTTATTCTCCTACGAGCAGTACTTC. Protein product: CASGPPGTSALFSYEQYF.

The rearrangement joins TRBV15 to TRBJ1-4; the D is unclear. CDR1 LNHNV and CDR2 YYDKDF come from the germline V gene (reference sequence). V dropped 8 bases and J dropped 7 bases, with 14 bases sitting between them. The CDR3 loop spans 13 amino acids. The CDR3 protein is CATQEGGLEKLFF. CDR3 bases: TGTGCCACCCAGGAGGGTGGGCTTGAAAAACTGTTTTTT.

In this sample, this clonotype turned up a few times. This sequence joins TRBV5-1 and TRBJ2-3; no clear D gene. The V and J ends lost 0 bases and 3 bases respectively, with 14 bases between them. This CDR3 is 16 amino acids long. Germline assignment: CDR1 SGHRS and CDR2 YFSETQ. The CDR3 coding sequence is TGCGCCAGCAGCTTGGGTTTGCTCTGGGGAACAGATACGCAGTATTTT. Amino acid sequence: CASSLGLLWGTDTQYF.

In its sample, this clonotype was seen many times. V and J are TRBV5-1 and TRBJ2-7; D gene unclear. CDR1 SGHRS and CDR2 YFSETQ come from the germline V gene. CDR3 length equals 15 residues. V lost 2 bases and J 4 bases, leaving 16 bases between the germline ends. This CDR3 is CASSLEPVGGYEQYF. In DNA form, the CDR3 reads TGCGCCAGCAGCTTAGAGCCAGTAGGTGGATACGAGCAGTACTTC.

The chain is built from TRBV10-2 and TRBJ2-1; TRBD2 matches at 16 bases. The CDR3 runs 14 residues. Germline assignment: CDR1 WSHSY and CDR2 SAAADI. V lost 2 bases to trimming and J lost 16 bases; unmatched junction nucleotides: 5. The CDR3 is CASSEGTSGRAGFF. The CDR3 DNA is TGCGCCAGCAGTGAGGGGACTAGCGGGAGGGCTGGATTCTTC.